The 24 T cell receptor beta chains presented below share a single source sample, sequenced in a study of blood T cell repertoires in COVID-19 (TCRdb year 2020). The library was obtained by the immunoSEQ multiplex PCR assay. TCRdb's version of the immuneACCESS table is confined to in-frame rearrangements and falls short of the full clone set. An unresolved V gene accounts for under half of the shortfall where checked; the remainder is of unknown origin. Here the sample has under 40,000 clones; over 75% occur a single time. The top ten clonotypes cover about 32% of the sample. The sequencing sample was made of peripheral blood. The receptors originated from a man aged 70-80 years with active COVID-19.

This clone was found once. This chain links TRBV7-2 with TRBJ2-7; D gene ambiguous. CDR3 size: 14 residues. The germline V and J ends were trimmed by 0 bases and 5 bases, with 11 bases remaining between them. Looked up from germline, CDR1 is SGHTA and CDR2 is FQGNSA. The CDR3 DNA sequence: TGTGCCAGCAGCTTAGCGAGGTCCGCGGACGAGCAGTACTTC. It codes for CASSLARSADEQYF. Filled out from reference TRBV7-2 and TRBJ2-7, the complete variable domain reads GAGVSQSPSNKVTEKGKDVELRCDPISGHTALYWYRQSLGQGLEFLIYFQGNSAPDKSGLPSDRFSAERTGGSVSTLTIQRTQQEDSAVYLCASSLARSADEQYFGPGTRLTVT.

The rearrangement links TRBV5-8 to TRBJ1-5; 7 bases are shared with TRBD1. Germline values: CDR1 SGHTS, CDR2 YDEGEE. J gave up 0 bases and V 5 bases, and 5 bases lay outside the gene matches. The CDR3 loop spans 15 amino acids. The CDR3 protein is CASSLQGYSNQPQHF. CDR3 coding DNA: TGTGCCAGCAGTCTACAGGGGTATAGCAATCAGCCCCAGCATTTT.

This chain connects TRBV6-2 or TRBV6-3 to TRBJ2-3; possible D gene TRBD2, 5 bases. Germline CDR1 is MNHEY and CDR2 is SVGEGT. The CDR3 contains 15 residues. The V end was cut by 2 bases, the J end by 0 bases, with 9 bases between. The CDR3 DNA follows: TGTGCCAGCAGTTACCTCGCGGGCAGCACAGATACGCAGTATTTT. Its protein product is CASSYLAGSTDTQYF.

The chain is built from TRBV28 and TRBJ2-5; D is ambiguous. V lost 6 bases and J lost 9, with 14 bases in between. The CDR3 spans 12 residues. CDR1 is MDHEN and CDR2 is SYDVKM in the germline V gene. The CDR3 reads CASRSSQLSQYF. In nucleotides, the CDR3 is TGTGCCAGCAGATCTTCCCAGTTGTCCCAGTACTTC. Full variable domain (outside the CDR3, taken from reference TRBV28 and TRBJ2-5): DVKVTQSSRYLVKRTGEKVFLECVQDMDHENMFWYRQDPGLGLRLIYFSYDVKMKEKGDIPEGYSVSREKKERFSLILESASTNQTSMYLCASRSSQLSQYFGPGTRLLVL.

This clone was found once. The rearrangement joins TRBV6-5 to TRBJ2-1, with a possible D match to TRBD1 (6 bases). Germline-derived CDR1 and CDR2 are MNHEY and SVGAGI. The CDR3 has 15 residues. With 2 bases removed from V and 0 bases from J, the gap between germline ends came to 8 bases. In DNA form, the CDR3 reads TGTGCCAGCAGTTACGACAGGAGCTCCTACAATGAGCAGTTCTTC. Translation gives CASSYDRSSYNEQFF.

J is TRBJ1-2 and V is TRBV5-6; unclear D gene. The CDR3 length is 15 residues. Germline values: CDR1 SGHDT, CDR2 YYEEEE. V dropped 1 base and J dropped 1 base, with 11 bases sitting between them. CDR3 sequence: CASSLTEHFNYGYTF. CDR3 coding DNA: TGTGCCAGCAGCTTGACAGAGCATTTTAACTATGGCTACACCTTC.

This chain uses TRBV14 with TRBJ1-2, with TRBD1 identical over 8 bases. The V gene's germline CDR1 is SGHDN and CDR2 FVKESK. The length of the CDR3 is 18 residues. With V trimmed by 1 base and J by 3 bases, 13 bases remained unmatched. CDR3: CASSQGGAHRGGDYGYTF. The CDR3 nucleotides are TGTGCCAGCAGCCAAGGAGGGGCCCACAGGGGGGGAGACTATGGCTACACCTTC.

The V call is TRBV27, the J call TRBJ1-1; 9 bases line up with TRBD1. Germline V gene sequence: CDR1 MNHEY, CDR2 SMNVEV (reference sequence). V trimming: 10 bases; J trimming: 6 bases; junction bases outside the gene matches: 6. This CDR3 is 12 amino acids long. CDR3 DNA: TGTGCCAATCGGACAGGGGATCCTGAAGCTTTCTTT. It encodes CANRTGDPEAFF.

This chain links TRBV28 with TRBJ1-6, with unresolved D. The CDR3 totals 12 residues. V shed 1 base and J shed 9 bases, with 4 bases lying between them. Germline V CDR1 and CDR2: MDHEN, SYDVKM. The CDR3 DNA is TGTGCCAGCAGTTTATTAGTTTCACCCCTCCACTTT. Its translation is CASSLLVSPLHF.

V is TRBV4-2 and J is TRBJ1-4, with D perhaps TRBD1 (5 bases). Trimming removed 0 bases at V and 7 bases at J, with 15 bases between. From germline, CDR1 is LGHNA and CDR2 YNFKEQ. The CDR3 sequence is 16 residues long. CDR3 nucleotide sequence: TGTGCCAGCAGCCAAGATATGGGACTAGGAGGTGAAAAACTGTTTTTT. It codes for CASSQDMGLGGEKLFF.

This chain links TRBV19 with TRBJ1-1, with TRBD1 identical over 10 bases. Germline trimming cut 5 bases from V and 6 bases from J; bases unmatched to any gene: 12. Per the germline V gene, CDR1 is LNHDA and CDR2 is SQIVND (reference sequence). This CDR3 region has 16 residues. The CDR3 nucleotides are TGTGCCAGTAGTCCCTGGGACAGGGGAGTGTCGGCTGAAGCTTTCTTT. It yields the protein CASSPWDRGVSAEAFF.

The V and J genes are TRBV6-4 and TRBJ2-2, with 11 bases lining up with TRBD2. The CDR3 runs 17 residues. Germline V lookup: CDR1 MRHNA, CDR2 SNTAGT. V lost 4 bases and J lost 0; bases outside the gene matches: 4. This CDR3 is CASSAVSGRANTGELFF. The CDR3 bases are TGTGCCAGCAGTGCCGTTAGCGGGAGGGCGAACACCGGGGAGCTGTTTTTT.

This CDR3 is CASSRSQGPADTQYF. The CDR3 bases are TGTGCCAGCAGCCGCTCCCAGGGCCCCGCAGATACGCAGTATTTT. The chain employs TRBV7-2 and TRBJ2-3; the D gene is possibly TRBD1 (5 bases). Trimming removed 5 bases from V and 4 bases from J, with 16 bases in between. The CDR3 has 15 amino acids. Germline CDR1 is SGHTA and CDR2 is FQGNSA.

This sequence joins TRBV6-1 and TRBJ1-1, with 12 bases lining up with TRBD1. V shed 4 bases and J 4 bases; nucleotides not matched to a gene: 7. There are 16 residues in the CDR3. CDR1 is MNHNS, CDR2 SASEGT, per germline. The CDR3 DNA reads TGTGCCAGCAGTGCCCGGGACAGGGGGCGCCTCACTGAAGCTTTCTTT. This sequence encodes CASSARDRGRLTEAFF.

CDR3: CAWSEQGLGNQPQHF. In nucleotides, the CDR3 is TGTGCCTGGAGTGAACAGGGGCTCGGCAATCAGCCCCAGCATTTT. This chain joins TRBV30 and TRBJ1-5; 7 nucleotides align to TRBD1. With V trimmed by 1 base and J by 2 bases, 5 bases remained unmatched. The CDR3 length is 15 residues. Germline-derived CDR1 and CDR2 are GTSNPN and SVGIG (reference sequence).

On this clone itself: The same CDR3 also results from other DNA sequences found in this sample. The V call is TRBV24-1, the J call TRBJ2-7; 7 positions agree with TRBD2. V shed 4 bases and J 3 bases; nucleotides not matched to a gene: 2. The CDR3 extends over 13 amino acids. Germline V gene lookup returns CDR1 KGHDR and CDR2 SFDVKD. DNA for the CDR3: TGTGCCACCAGTGAAACGGGAGGCTACGAGCAGTACTTC. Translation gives CATSETGGYEQYF.

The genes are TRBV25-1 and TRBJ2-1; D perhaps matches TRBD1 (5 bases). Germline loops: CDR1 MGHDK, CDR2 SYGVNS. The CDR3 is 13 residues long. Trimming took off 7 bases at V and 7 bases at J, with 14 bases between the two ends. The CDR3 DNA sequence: TGTGCCAGCACGGGCAGGGTCCAGAATGAGCAGTTCTTC. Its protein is CASTGRVQNEQFF.

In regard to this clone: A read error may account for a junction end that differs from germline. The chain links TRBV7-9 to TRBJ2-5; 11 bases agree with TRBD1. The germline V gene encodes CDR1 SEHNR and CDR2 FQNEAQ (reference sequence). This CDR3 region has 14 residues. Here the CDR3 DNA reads TGTGCCAGCAGCTGGGGGACAGGGGGAGAGATCCAGTACTTC. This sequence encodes CASSWGTGGEIQYF.

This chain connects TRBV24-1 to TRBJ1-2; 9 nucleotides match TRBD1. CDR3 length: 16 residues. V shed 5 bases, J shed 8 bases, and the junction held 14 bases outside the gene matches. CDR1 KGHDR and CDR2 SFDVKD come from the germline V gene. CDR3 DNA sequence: TGTGCCACCAGTGGACCGTCCGGGACAGGGAGCCTAGGCTACACCTTC. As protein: CATSGPSGTGSLGYTF.

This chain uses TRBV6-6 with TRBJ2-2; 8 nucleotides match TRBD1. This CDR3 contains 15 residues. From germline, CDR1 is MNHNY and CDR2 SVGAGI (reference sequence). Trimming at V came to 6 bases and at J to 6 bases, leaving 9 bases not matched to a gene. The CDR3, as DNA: TGTGCCAGCAGACTGACAGGGGCGGGGCCCGGGGAGCTGTTTTTT. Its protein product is CASRLTGAGPGELFF.

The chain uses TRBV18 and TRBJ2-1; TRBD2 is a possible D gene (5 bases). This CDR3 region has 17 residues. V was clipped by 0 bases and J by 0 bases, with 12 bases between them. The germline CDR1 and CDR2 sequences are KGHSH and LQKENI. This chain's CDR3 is CASSPPGVGSSYNEQFF. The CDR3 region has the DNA TGTGCCAGCTCACCACCCGGGGTAGGTAGCTCCTACAATGAGCAGTTCTTC.

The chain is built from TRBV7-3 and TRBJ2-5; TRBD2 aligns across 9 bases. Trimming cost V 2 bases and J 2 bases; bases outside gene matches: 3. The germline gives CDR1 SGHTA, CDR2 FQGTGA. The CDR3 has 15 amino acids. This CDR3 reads CASSLAGGSQETQYF. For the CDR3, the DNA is TGTGCCAGCAGCTTAGCGGGGGGGAGTCAAGAGACCCAGTACTTC.

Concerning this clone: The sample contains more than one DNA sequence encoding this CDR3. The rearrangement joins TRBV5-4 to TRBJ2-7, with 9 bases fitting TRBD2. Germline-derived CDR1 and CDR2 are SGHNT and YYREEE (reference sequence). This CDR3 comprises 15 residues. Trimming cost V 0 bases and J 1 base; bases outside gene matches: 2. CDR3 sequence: CASSLGLAVSYEQYF. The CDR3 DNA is TGTGCCAGCAGCTTGGGACTAGCGGTTTCCTACGAGCAGTACTTC. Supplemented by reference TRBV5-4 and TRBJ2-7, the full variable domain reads ETGVTQSPTHLIKTRGQQVTLRCSSQSGHNTVSWYQQALGQGPQFIFQYYREEENGRGNFPPRFSGLQFPNYSSELNVNALELDDSALYLCASSLGLAVSYEQYFGPGTRLTVT.

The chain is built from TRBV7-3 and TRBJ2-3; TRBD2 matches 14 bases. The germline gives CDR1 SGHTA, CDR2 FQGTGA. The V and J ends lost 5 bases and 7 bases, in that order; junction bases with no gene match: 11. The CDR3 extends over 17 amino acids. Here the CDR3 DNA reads TGTGCCAGCAGCCAAAGCCCCAGGACTAGCGGGAGGAATACGCAGTATTTT. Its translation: CASSQSPRTSGRNTQYF.